This TCR beta chain comes out of a study of regulatory T cells in long-lasting Graves disease (dated by TCRdb to about 2021). In the study overall: In the newly diagnosed Graves' disease group, patients had been taking antithyroid drugs for less than 3 months. A total of around 35 samples underwent TCR sequencing, from about 13 patients with persistent Graves' disease and 20 patients with newly diagnosed Graves' disease. The study was registered as a clinical trial and conducted in China. This study used TCR sequencing and RNA sequencing of peripheral blood to compare persistent Graves' disease patients against newly diagnosed Graves' disease patients.

Points the paper makes about the study in general: Persistent patients shared more public clonotypes among themselves (around 2,500) than newly diagnosed patients did (more than 950). The study examined only peripheral blood because the primary lesion, thyroid tissue, could not be accessed. Sequencing and analysis were limited to the TCR beta chain. Compared with newly diagnosed patients, persistent Graves' disease patients had lower TCR Shannon entropy and fewer highly expanded clones, which suggests clonal expansion. The small sample size was acknowledged by the authors as a limitation that may reduce accuracy. Preferential use of TRBV28, TRBJ1-2 and TRBJ2-5 was observed in persistent disease, whereas TRBV20-1 and TRBJ2-1 were favored in newly diagnosed disease.

The receptor library was made with multiplex PCR. Sequencing instrument: Illumina HiSeq 4000. TCR beta libraries were built with iRepertoire HTBI primers and Arm-PCR amplification of CDR3 regions. Before sequencing, the PCR products underwent gel purification. The study's own analysis went as follows. Gene usage analysis of CDR3 amino acid clonotypes used the roughly 60 TRBV and 14 TRBJ segments found across samples. COPE and FqMerger were used to merge filtered high-quality paired reads into contigs. BLAST was used to align contigs to the IMGT TRBV, TRBD and TRBJ reference genes, and CDR3 was defined following IMGT. Any clonotype with a frequency above 0.1% was classified as a highly expanded clone. Repertoire diversity was measured by Shannon entropy, and V-J evenness by the Gini coefficient. A clonotype was considered public if more than one individual shared it. TCRdb redid the processing of the public reads, applying fastp at Q25 and MiXCR, and retained in-frame beta chains. Rows with a matching CDR3 protein are joined into one entry that keeps the most common DNA and genes. The authors' filters were not applied to this entry. The sample table holds approximately 400,000 distinct CDR3 sequences, of which about 14% were seen once. The top ten hold about 24% of the sample.

From the germline V gene, CDR1 is SGHNT and CDR2 is YENEEA. Taken from cysteine to phenylalanine, the CDR3 has 15 residues. CDR3 DNA is the only sequence kept; it has 45 bases, read in frame from the first base. The time point label for this specimen denotes: newly diagnosed GD, antithyroid drugs for less than 3 months. RNA was extracted from PBMCs in TRIzol for both TCR sequencing and RNA sequencing. Graves' disease was diagnosed according to American Thyroid Association guidelines. Patients for the study were recruited at an endocrinology department in Xi'an, China. Each patient gave approximately 10 milliliters of peripheral blood, collected in an EDTA anticoagulant tube. Ficoll Paque Plus density gradient separation was used to isolate PBMCs, and no further T cell sorting was done. RNA quality was checked with an Agilent 2100 Bioanalyzer and agarose gel, and concentration with a NanoDrop 2000.

This clonotype was seen more than once but under ten times. Its binding antigen is unknown. Compared with germline, one end of the junction differs, possibly owing to a read error. The chain uses TRBV11-3 and TRBJ1-1; a stretch of 8 junction bases matches TRBD1. This material consisted of peripheral blood mononuclear cells (PBMCs), taken at new diagnosis, from a patient treated with antithyroid drugs. The receptor's source is a female donor with Graves disease. The CDR3 amino acid sequence is: CASSSDDWTGPEAFF. The DNA sequence follows: TGCGCCAGCAGCTCAGATGATTGGACAGGGCCCGAAGCTTTCTTT.